These 28 T cell receptor beta chains originate from one sample sequenced in a study of regulatory T cells in long-lasting Graves disease. Time point of the sample: newly diagnosed GD, antithyroid drugs for less than 3 months. From PBMCs, RNA was extracted and then used to make the TCR library. Investigators prepared the TCR beta libraries by applying iRepertoire HTBI primers and Arm-PCR of CDR3 regions. TCRdb re-analysed the multiplex PCR reads in MiXCR, keeping a single row per CDR3 protein. The repertoire consists of 440,000 or so distinct CDR3 sequences, with about 17% occurring once and the leading ten covering roughly a tenth. Another study also made use of these data, one on T cells in Graves' hyperthyroidism and ophthalmopathy.

Sample: peripheral blood mononuclear cells (PBMCs), taken at new diagnosis, from a patient treated with antithyroid drugs. Receptors were obtained from a woman under 40 with Graves disease.

This clonotype occurred many times. The CDR3 DNA reads TGTGCCAGCAGCCCCAAGACAGGGTACTATGGCTACACCTTC. This encodes CASSPKTGYYGYTF. This rearrangement joins TRBV6-1 to TRBJ1-2; 7 nucleotides line up with TRBD1. Germline V gives CDR1 MNHNS, CDR2 SASEGT. With 6 bases clipped from V and 3 bases from J, the junction kept 7 bases outside the gene matches. The CDR3 is made up of 14 amino acids.

This clonotype was seen ten or more times. The V and J genes are TRBV12-3 or TRBV12-4 and TRBJ2-1, with D possibly being TRBD1 (6 bases). The CDR3 consists of 14 residues. The V end was cut by 1 base, the J end by 3 bases, with 7 bases between. The CDR3 spells CASSLGTDYNEQFF. The CDR3, as DNA: TGTGCCAGCAGTTTAGGGACAGACTACAATGAGCAGTTCTTC.

This clonotype came up a few times. V is TRBV10-3 and J is TRBJ1-2, with D hard to call. Trimming shortened V by 3 bases and J by 4 bases, and 12 bases separated the two germline ends. Looked up from germline, CDR1 is ENHRY and CDR2 is SYGVKD. CDR3 length equals 14 residues. CDR3 DNA sequence: TGTGCCATCAGTGATAGAGAGCACCTCTATGGCTACACCTTC. The encoded protein is CAISDREHLYGYTF.

There are a few counts of this clonotype. The chain combines TRBV5-1 with TRBJ2-5; 8 positions agree with TRBD1. Losses at the gene ends were 4 bases for V and 7 bases for J; bases not matched to a gene: 12. The CDR3 spans 15 residues. CDR1 SGHRS and CDR2 YFSETQ come from the germline V gene. CDR3 protein: CASSPRDRPKGTQYF. For the CDR3, the DNA is TGCGCCAGCAGCCCAAGGGACAGGCCGAAGGGGACCCAGTACTTC.

This clonotype appeared a few times. V usage is TRBV3-1 and J usage is TRBJ2-5, with 8 nucleotides matching TRBD2. The CDR3 runs to 17 residues. Germline V CDR1 and CDR2: LGHDT, YNNKEL (reference sequence). V shed 4 bases, J shed 7 bases, and the junction held 17 bases outside the gene matches. Here the CDR3 reads CASSLRGGEGGRGTQYF. In nucleotides, the CDR3 is TGTGCCAGCAGCCTTCGGGGGGGTGAGGGAGGCCGGGGGACCCAGTACTTC.

The rearrangement links TRBV20-1 to TRBJ2-5; 8 nucleotides align to TRBD2. The ends lost 6 bases at V and 2 bases at J; junction bases unmatched: 8. The CDR3 runs 14 residues. From germline, CDR1 is DFQATT and CDR2 SNEGSKA (reference sequence). The CDR3 sequence: CSAPPAGVQETQYF. The CDR3 DNA reads TGCAGTGCGCCCCCAGCGGGGGTTCAAGAGACCCAGTACTTC.

Regarding this clonotype: A far bigger clonotype differs at one base, so this is likely a read error. The chain couples TRBV12-3 or TRBV12-4 to TRBJ2-3; unclear D gene. The last part of the DNA fits TRBJ1-1 better; the J call may be wrong. The CDR3 contains 14 residues. For the CDR3, the DNA is TGTGCCAGCAGTCACCAGGCCCCCAGACCTGGAGCTTTCTTT. It translates to CASSHQAPRPGAFF.

This clonotype was found many times. CDR3 sequence: CASRQGPGAQPQHF. Here the CDR3 DNA reads TGTGCCAGCCGCCAAGGGCCGGGGGCTCAGCCCCAGCATTTT. The chain couples TRBV6-1 to TRBJ1-5; a possible D gene is TRBD1 (6 bases). Germline-derived CDR1 and CDR2 are MNHNS and SASEGT. The CDR3 consists of 14 residues. Trimming stripped 8 bases from V and 6 bases from J, with 17 bases between.

This chain joins TRBV7-2 and TRBJ2-2; TRBD2 aligns across 13 bases. Germline CDR1 is SGHTA and CDR2 is FQGNSA. The trim removed 4 bases at V and 4 bases at J, leaving 12 bases unmatched. CDR3 length: 19 residues. CDR3 nucleotide sequence: TGTGCCAGCAGCTCAAACCACGGACTAGCGGGAGACTTCACCGGGGAGCTGTTTTTT. This codes for CASSSNHGLAGDFTGELFF.

This clonotype was seen at least ten times. The chain links TRBV7-6 to TRBJ2-1; 11 bases map to TRBD2. J was trimmed by 4 bases and V by 5 bases; bases with no gene match: 7. The germline gives CDR1 SGHVS, CDR2 FNYEAQ. The length of the CDR3 is 16 residues. CDR3 DNA: TGTGCCAGCAGCCCACATCTAGCGGGAGGTTACAATGAGCAGTTCTTC. Protein sequence: CASSPHLAGGYNEQFF.

V and J are TRBV7-9 and TRBJ2-5; 13 positions agree with TRBD2. Trimming removed 4 bases from V and 5 bases from J; junction bases left unmatched: 7. CDR3 length: 16 residues. Germline values: CDR1 SEHNR, CDR2 FQNEAQ (reference sequence). This CDR3 is CASSSGLAGVGETQYF. The DNA of the CDR3 is TGTGCCAGCAGCTCCGGACTAGCGGGAGTTGGGGAGACCCAGTACTTC.

This clonotype was seen repeatedly, ten times or more. The chain combines TRBV20-1 with TRBJ1-2; no clear D. The germline gives CDR1 DFQATT, CDR2 SNEGSKA (reference sequence). The V and J ends lost 1 base and 3 bases respectively, with 15 bases between them. CDR3 size: 15 residues. The CDR3 sequence is CSARVGFSLYYGYTF. DNA for the CDR3: TGCAGTGCTAGAGTAGGGTTCTCCCTTTACTATGGCTACACCTTC.

This clonotype has a count of ten or more. V gene TRBV19 combines with J gene TRBJ1-5; D possibly corresponds to TRBD1 (5 bases). Trimming pared 5 bases from V and 6 bases from J, leaving 17 bases between. The CDR3 runs 15 residues. CDR1 and CDR2 (germline): LNHDA, SQIVND (reference sequence). The DNA for the CDR3 is TGTGCCAGTAGTCCGGGACGGAAAACCGGTCAGCCCCAGCATTTT. This codes for CASSPGRKTGQPQHF. Together with reference TRBV19 and TRBJ1-5, the CDR3 gives the full variable domain: DGGITQSPKYLFRKEGQNVTLSCEQNLNHDAMYWYRQDPGQGLRLIYYSQIVNDFQKGDIAEGYSVSREKKESFPLTVTSAQKNPTAFYLCASSPGRKTGQPQHFGDGTRLSIL.

This clonotype has at least ten counts. V gene TRBV11-2 combines with J gene TRBJ1-3, with D possibly matching TRBD1 (5 bases). The CDR3 is 18 amino acids. CDR1 SGHAT and CDR2 FQNNGV come from the germline V gene. V was pared by 0 bases and J by 1 base, with 16 bases between. CDR3 coding DNA: TGTGCCAGCAGCTTAGATCATCGCAGGGCACTTTCTGGAAACACCATATATTTT. This gives the protein CASSLDHRRALSGNTIYF.

The sample holds many counts of this clonotype. This rearrangement joins TRBV12-5 to TRBJ1-2, with D perhaps matching TRBD1 (6 bases). Germline CDR1 reads LGHNT; CDR2 reads FRNRAP. The germline V and J ends were trimmed by 6 bases and 6 bases, with 14 bases remaining between them. This CDR3 has 13 residues. The CDR3 spells CASGDSVRDGYTF. The CDR3 nucleotides read TGTGCTAGTGGGGACAGTGTTCGAGATGGCTACACCTTC.

This clonotype occurred many times. CDR3 sequence reads: CASGASTSGIHNEQFF. The CDR3 nucleotides read TGTGCTAGTGGTGCCTCGACTAGCGGGATCCACAATGAGCAGTTCTTC. V is TRBV12-5 and J is TRBJ2-1; TRBD2 matches at 11 bases. The CDR3 loop spans 16 amino acids. The V gene end was trimmed by 5 bases and the J gene end by 5 bases; junction bases not matched to a gene: 8. Germline V gene data show CDR1 as LGHNT and CDR2 as FRNRAP.

The table lists this clonotype with many counts. The rearrangement uses TRBV20-1 and TRBJ1-2, with no clear D. Germline V gene lookup returns CDR1 DFQATT and CDR2 SNEGSKA (reference sequence). The CDR3 is 10 amino acids. Trimming left V 2 bases short and J 7 bases short, with 5 bases between. CDR3 residues: CSARLGGYTF. CDR3 bases: TGCAGTGCTAGATTGGGTGGCTACACCTTC.

This clonotype was seen ten or more times. The chain joins TRBV6-1 to TRBJ2-3; 9 bases match TRBD1. Germline V gene sequence: CDR1 MNHNS, CDR2 SASEGT. This CDR3 contains 17 residues. Trimming took 5 bases from V and 0 from J; bases not matched to a gene: 9. Written as DNA, the CDR3 is TGTGCCAGCAGTAACCCCGGGACAGGGACGAGCACAGATACGCAGTATTTT. This encodes CASSNPGTGTSTDTQYF.

Many counts were recorded for this clonotype. This chain uses TRBV7-2 with TRBJ2-3; D perhaps matches TRBD2 (6 bases). V was pared by 1 base and J by 0 bases, with 11 bases between. From germline, CDR1 is SGHTA and CDR2 FQGNSA. The CDR3 runs 16 residues. This CDR3 is CASSLGSGLSTDTQYF. The CDR3 nucleotides read TGTGCCAGCAGCTTAGGTAGCGGCCTAAGCACAGATACGCAGTATTTT.

This chain joins TRBV27 and TRBJ2-3; 9 bases align to TRBD2. CDR1 MNHEY and CDR2 SMNVEV come from the germline V gene (reference sequence). J lost 7 bases, V lost 2 bases, and 10 bases had no gene match. The CDR3 loop spans 16 amino acids. This CDR3 is CASSLDGSGGPYTQYF. The CDR3 DNA reads TGTGCCAGCAGTTTAGATGGTAGCGGGGGACCTTATACGCAGTATTTT.

A note on this clonotype: The conserved phenylalanine or tryptophan is not found at the CDR3 terminus, so this likely reflects a read error. The CDR3 region has the DNA TGTGCCAGCTCACCGGGGCCAGGAGCCAAAAACATTCAGTACCTC. Amino acids: CASSPGPGAKNIQYL. V is TRBV18 and J is TRBJ2-4; possibly TRBD1 for D (5 bases). V dropped 3 bases and J dropped 0 bases, with 9 bases sitting between them. CDR3 length: 15 amino acids. Germline lookup yields CDR1 KGHSH and CDR2 LQKENI.

This clonotype was observed a handful of times. The chain is built from TRBV12-3 or TRBV12-4 and TRBJ2-7; D possibly corresponds to TRBD1 (6 bases). V lost 6 bases, J lost 3 bases, and 21 bases lay in between. This CDR3 comprises 16 residues. The CDR3 region is CASSQVGPTGYYEQYF. The CDR3 bases are TGTGCCAGCAGCCAAGTGGGCCCCACAGGGTACTACGAGCAGTACTTC.

This clonotype was found many times. V and J are TRBV15 and TRBJ2-3, with D uncertain. V lost 1 base, J lost 5 bases, and 10 bases lay in between. This CDR3 comprises 14 residues. The germline V gene has CDR1 LNHNV and CDR2 YYDKDF (reference sequence). CDR3 nucleotides: TGTGCCACCAGCAGAGTGGCTAGTCGAGATACGCAGTATTTT. Its translation: CATSRVASRDTQYF.

Turning to this clonotype: Sequence at one end of the junction differs from germline and may be a read error. The genes are TRBV5-5 and TRBJ2-4; 9 bases align to TRBD2. CDR3 size: 15 residues. Germline CDR1 and CDR2: SGHKS and YYEKEE (reference sequence). CDR3 amino acids: CASGLSSGNKNIQYF. Written as DNA, the CDR3 is TGTGCCAGCGGCTTGTCTAGCGGGAACAAAAACATTCAGTACTTC.

The sample holds a few counts of this clonotype. The J gene is TRBJ2-1, the V gene TRBV19; 9 nucleotides align to TRBD2. Germline V gives CDR1 LNHDA, CDR2 SQIVND (reference sequence). The CDR3 runs 11 residues. Germline trimming cut 9 bases from V and 9 bases from J; bases unmatched to any gene: 3. The CDR3, as DNA: TGTGCCAGCATAGCGGGAGTTGAGCAGTTCTTC. This gives the protein CASIAGVEQFF. The variable domain in full, completed from reference TRBV19 and TRBJ2-1, reads DGGITQSPKYLFRKEGQNVTLSCEQNLNHDAMYWYRQDPGQGLRLIYYSQIVNDFQKGDIAEGYSVSREKKESFPLTVTSAQKNPTAFYLCASIAGVEQFFGPGTRLTVL.

This clonotype was recorded many times. V and J are TRBV6-2 or TRBV6-3 and TRBJ2-1, with 12 nucleotides matching TRBD1. V was pared by 2 bases and J by 10 bases, with 12 bases of the junction left unmatched. The germline gives CDR1 MNHEY, CDR2 SVGEGT. The CDR3 totals 17 residues. This CDR3 reads CASSYRLPGQGAWEQFF. The CDR3 nucleotides read TGTGCCAGCAGTTACCGACTCCCGGGACAGGGGGCATGGGAGCAGTTCTTC.

This clonotype was observed many times. This chain uses TRBV20-1 with TRBJ2-3; the match to TRBD1 covers 8 bases. Per germline, CDR1 DFQATT and CDR2 SNEGSKA (reference sequence). Losses at the gene ends were 5 bases for V and 2 bases for J; bases not matched to a gene: 9. The CDR3 covers 15 residues. Here the CDR3 DNA reads TGCAGTGCTTTTCGACAGGGGCGTTACACAGATACGCAGTATTTT. Its protein is CSAFRQGRYTDTQYF.

This clonotype was seen repeatedly, ten times or more. This chain joins TRBV7-2 and TRBJ2-2; no definite D call. Trimming pared 5 bases from V and 1 base from J, leaving 8 bases between. Per germline, CDR1 SGHTA and CDR2 FQGNSA. This CDR3 comprises 14 residues. The CDR3 spells CASSPRVNTGELFF. The DNA for the CDR3 is TGTGCCAGCAGCCCCCGGGTGAACACCGGGGAGCTGTTTTTT.